Below are 27 T cell receptor beta chains sequenced from a single sample in a study of T-cell reconstitution after alpha-beta-depleted transplantation in children. A TCRbeta library incorporating unique molecular identifiers was prepared. TCRdb reanalysed the PCR reads using MiXCR and keeps one entry per CDR3 protein. The sample consists of 780,000 or so distinct CDR3 sequences, less than 20% of them appearing once. The sample was PBMCs, mostly from graft donor cells, taken 360 days after TCRalphabeta/CD19-depleted stem cell transplant. The receptor set was obtained from a male patient aged 10 to 17 who had a stem cell transplant for acute lymphoblastic leukemia, so the T cells may come from the graft donor.

This clonotype was counted between two and nine times. The J gene is TRBJ2-1, the V gene TRBV2, with 7 bases matching TRBD2. The germline V gene encodes CDR1 SNHLY and CDR2 FYNNEI. The length of the CDR3 is 15 residues. This CDR3 is CCQLRGGSADNEQFF. CDR3 DNA sequence: TGTTGCCAGCTTCGGGGCGGGAGTGCGGACAATGAGCAGTTCTTC.

In this sample, this clonotype turned up once. This chain joins TRBV6-2 or TRBV6-3 and TRBJ2-5; TRBD1 is a possible D gene (6 bases). Trimming stripped 6 bases from V and 3 bases from J, with 11 bases between. CDR1 MNHEY and CDR2 SVGEGT come from the germline V gene. This CDR3 is 13 amino acids long. The CDR3 coding sequence is TGTGCCAGCAGCAAGACAGGAAAAGAGACCCAGTACTTC. Its protein is CASSKTGKETQYF.

This clonotype was counted a few times. The V gene is TRBV29-1, the J gene TRBJ1-6; no reliable D call. CDR3 length: 13 residues. Germline CDR1 and CDR2: SQVTM and ANQGSEA. V lost 2 bases and J lost 9, with 11 bases in between. The CDR3 protein is CSVEPVAGSPLHF. DNA for the CDR3: TGCAGCGTTGAACCCGTCGCGGGTTCACCCCTCCACTTT. Looking up the rest from reference TRBV29-1 and TRBJ1-6 gives the full variable domain: SAVISQKPSRDICQRGTSLTIQCQVDSQVTMMFWYRQQPGQSLTLIATANQGSEATYESGFVIDKFPISRPNLTFSTLTVSNMSPEDSSIYLCSVEPVAGSPLHFGNGTRLTVT.

This clonotype turned up a few times. V and J are TRBV6-5 and TRBJ1-1; 8 positions agree with TRBD1. This CDR3 has 15 amino acids. Losses at the gene ends were 6 bases for V and 3 bases for J; bases not matched to a gene: 9. Germline CDR1 reads MNHEY; CDR2 reads SVGAGI. The CDR3 protein is CASRIYGTGDTEAFF. The CDR3 nucleotides read TGTGCCAGCAGAATATACGGGACAGGCGACACTGAAGCTTTCTTT.

This clonotype has only a few counts. This sequence joins TRBV5-1 and TRBJ1-4; D may be TRBD1 (6 bases). CDR1 is SGHRS, CDR2 YFSETQ, per germline. V shed 3 bases and J shed 7 bases, with 19 bases lying between them. The CDR3 runs 16 residues. This chain's CDR3 is CASSWSPAGGAEKLFF. CDR3 DNA sequence: TGCGCCAGCAGCTGGAGTCCAGCGGGGGGGGCTGAAAAACTGTTTTTT.

This rearrangement joins TRBV27 to TRBJ2-1, with 11 positions matching TRBD2. The V segment lost 3 bases and the J segment 9 bases; nucleotides outside the gene matches: 10. Germline-derived CDR1 and CDR2 are MNHEY and SMNVEV (reference sequence). This CDR3 has 16 residues. Written as DNA, the CDR3 is TGTGCCAGCAGTTTCATGACTAGCGGGAAAAGGGCTGAGCAGTTCTTC. Residues: CASSFMTSGKRAEQFF.

This clonotype was seen more than once but under ten times. V is TRBV6-1 and J is TRBJ2-5; TRBD1 agrees at 9 bases. V shed 5 bases and J 5 bases; nucleotides not matched to a gene: 12. Germline V gene data show CDR1 as MNHNS and CDR2 as SASEGT. The length of the CDR3 is 16 residues. CDR3 amino acids: CASSPWPGTGYETQYF. The CDR3 DNA sequence: TGTGCCAGCAGTCCCTGGCCTGGGACAGGGTATGAGACCCAGTACTTC.

The table lists this clonotype with many counts. The V call is TRBV12-3 or TRBV12-4, the J call TRBJ2-2, with 8 bases that match TRBD1. The V gene end was trimmed by 6 bases and the J gene end by 2 bases; junction bases not matched to a gene: 5. The CDR3 extends over 15 amino acids. CDR3 region: CASRAGTGNTGELFF. The CDR3 nucleotides are TGTGCCAGCAGAGCCGGGACAGGAAACACCGGGGAGCTGTTTTTT.

This clonotype turned up a few times. The V and J genes are TRBV24-1 and TRBJ2-1, with D maybe TRBD2 (6 bases). Germline loops: CDR1 KGHDR, CDR2 SFDVKD. Trimming stripped 2 bases from V and 7 bases from J, with 11 bases between. The CDR3 has 14 amino acids. CDR3 DNA sequence: TGTGCCACCAGTGATTCGGGGGATTATAATGAGCAGTTCTTC. The encoded protein is CATSDSGDYNEQFF.

This clonotype was seen repeatedly, ten times or more. The chain recombines TRBV11-2 with TRBJ2-1; D may correspond to TRBD1 or TRBD2 (5 bases each). V gave up 5 bases and J gave up 15 bases, with 20 bases separating them. Germline V gene data show CDR1 as SGHAT and CDR2 as FQNNGV. CDR3 size: 13 residues. The CDR3 sequence: CASSPGTAPKWFF. The CDR3 nucleotides read TGTGCCAGCAGCCCGGGGACGGCACCTAAGTGGTTCTTC.

This clonotype was found a few times. V is TRBV6-4 and J is TRBJ2-2; D perhaps matches TRBD1 (6 bases). V shed 6 bases and J shed 2 bases, with 13 bases lying between them. The germline CDR1 and CDR2 sequences are MRHNA and SNTAGT. CDR3 length: 15 amino acids. The chain's CDR3 is CASRRTASNTGELFF. As DNA, the CDR3 is TGTGCCAGCAGGCGGACAGCATCAAACACCGGGGAGCTGTTTTTT.

This clonotype was observed a handful of times. This rearrangement joins TRBV21-1 to TRBJ2-6; TRBD1 is taken as the D call from the table, unchecked against the DNA. TRBV21-1 is a pseudogene locus. The CDR3 runs 18 residues. In DNA form, the CDR3 reads TGTGCCAGCAGCAAAGGCGGGACAGGGGGCTCTGGGGCCAACGTCCTGACTTTC. Translating it yields CASSKGGTGGSGANVLTF.

This clonotype was recorded a few times. The rearrangement joins TRBV12-3 or TRBV12-4 to TRBJ2-5; 15 nucleotides align to TRBD2. The CDR3 is 14 residues long. V gave up 8 bases and J gave up 5 bases; unmatched junction bases: 3. CDR3 nucleotides: TGTGCCAGCGGCGGGACTAGCGGGGGGGAGACCCAGTACTTC. This gives the protein CASGGTSGGETQYF.

This clonotype was detected a few times. This chain uses TRBV12-3 or TRBV12-4 with TRBJ2-3; 14 nucleotides align to TRBD2. Losses at the gene ends were 10 bases for V and 4 bases for J; bases not matched to a gene: 16. CDR3 size: 18 residues. The CDR3 coding sequence is TGTGCCACCTCGATAACTAGGGGACTAGCGGGAGCGTCAGATACGCAGTATTTT. Protein product: CATSITRGLAGASDTQYF.

The rearrangement joins TRBV9 to TRBJ1-1; no reliable D call. The CDR3 is 17 amino acids. V was cut by 3 bases and J by 2 bases, with 20 bases left in between. CDR1 SGDLS and CDR2 YYNGEE come from the germline V gene. This CDR3 reads CASSGGETSPGNTEAFF. The CDR3 DNA sequence: TGTGCCAGCAGCGGTGGAGAGACCAGCCCTGGTAACACTGAAGCTTTCTTT.

This clonotype was seen more than once but under ten times. The V and J genes are TRBV4-1 and TRBJ2-5; D might be TRBD2 (5 bases). There are 16 residues in the CDR3. Looked up from germline, CDR1 is MGHRA and CDR2 is YSYEKL. The V gene lost 4 bases and the J gene lost 2 bases, with 17 bases spanning the gap. The chain's CDR3 is CASSLGSERPQETQYF. The CDR3 DNA follows: TGCGCCAGCAGCCTGGGGAGTGAGCGGCCACAAGAGACCCAGTACTTC.

V gene TRBV9 combines with J gene TRBJ2-1; 13 nucleotides line up with TRBD2. The germline V gene encodes CDR1 SGDLS and CDR2 YYNGEE. This CDR3 contains 16 residues. After removal of 0 bases from V and 8 bases from J, the junction contained 5 bases not matched to a gene. The CDR3 loop is CASSVAGLAGVDEQFF. The DNA of the CDR3 is TGTGCCAGCAGCGTAGCTGGACTAGCGGGAGTAGATGAGCAGTTCTTC.

This clonotype was recorded a few times. The CDR3 sequence is CATSDLPTGQGGTYEQYF. The DNA of the CDR3 is TGTGCCACCAGTGATTTGCCTACCGGACAGGGAGGAACCTACGAGCAGTACTTC. The chain has TRBV24-1 and TRBJ2-7; 8 bases are shared with TRBD1. The V gene's germline CDR1 is KGHDR and CDR2 SFDVKD. There are 18 residues in the CDR3. Unmatched junction bases numbered 11, after V lost 0 bases and J lost 2 bases.

The table lists this clonotype with many counts. The V gene is TRBV29-1, the J gene TRBJ2-7; D possibly corresponds to TRBD2 (6 bases). From germline, CDR1 is SQVTM and CDR2 ANQGSEA. Trimming left V 7 bases short and J 5 bases short, with 21 bases between. The CDR3 runs to 14 residues. The CDR3 nucleotides are TGCAGCGCGCGACTATTCCTGGAGGGAGACGAGCAGTACTTC. This gives the protein CSARLFLEGDEQYF.

This clonotype came up a few times. V usage is TRBV19 and J usage is TRBJ2-7; tentative D call: TRBD2 (6 bases). Germline CDR1 reads LNHDA; CDR2 reads SQIVND (reference sequence). The CDR3 loop spans 13 amino acids. V lost 7 bases and J lost 4, with 14 bases in between. The CDR3 loop reads CASTPSSGYEQYF. The CDR3 DNA follows: TGTGCCAGTACCCCTTCGAGCGGGTACGAGCAGTACTTC.

The CDR3 reads CASKAGFVEEKLFF. In nucleotides, the CDR3 is TGTGCCAGCAAAGCAGGGTTCGTGGAGGAAAAACTGTTTTTT. This chain uses TRBV2 with TRBJ1-4; D is perhaps TRBD1 (5 bases). Trimming pared 7 bases from V and 8 bases from J, leaving 17 bases between. CDR1 and CDR2 (germline): SNHLY, FYNNEI. The CDR3 is made up of 14 amino acids.

This clonotype was observed at least ten times. For the CDR3, the DNA is TGTGCCAGCACCTTGGGGTCCGGGAGCACAGATACGCAGTATTTT. Protein product: CASTLGSGSTDTQYF. This rearrangement joins TRBV12-3 or TRBV12-4 to TRBJ2-3; no reliable D call. The CDR3 is 15 amino acids. V dropped 7 bases and J dropped 0 bases, with 14 bases sitting between them.

This chain joins TRBV11-2 and TRBJ2-3; 13 nucleotides match TRBD2. Per germline, CDR1 SGHAT and CDR2 FQNNGV. Germline trimming cut 0 bases from V and 4 bases from J; bases unmatched to any gene: 4. This CDR3 has 17 amino acids. The CDR3 here is CASSLELLAGGPDTQYF. The CDR3, as DNA: TGTGCCAGCAGCTTAGAACTACTAGCGGGAGGGCCAGATACGCAGTATTTT.

The rearrangement links TRBV29-1 to TRBJ2-7; D is tentatively TRBD1 or TRBD2 (5 bases each). Germline lookup yields CDR1 SQVTM and CDR2 ANQGSEA. The CDR3 sequence is 15 residues long. The V end lost 0 bases, the J end lost 3 bases, and 15 bases lay between the germline ends. In nucleotides, the CDR3 is TGCAGCGTTGAAGATCGGGGCGGAGGATACTACGAGCAGTACTTC. Its translation: CSVEDRGGGYYEQYF.

This clonotype was picked up a small number of times. The rearrangement joins TRBV20-1 to TRBJ2-7; 9 bases agree with TRBD1. Germline trimming cut 3 bases from V and 6 bases from J; bases unmatched to any gene: 9. Germline values: CDR1 DFQATT, CDR2 SNEGSKA (reference sequence). The CDR3 has 14 amino acids. CDR3 protein: CSASRRDRVVEQYF. CDR3 DNA: TGCAGTGCTAGTAGGAGGGACAGGGTGGTCGAGCAGTACTTC.

There are a few counts of this clonotype. The chain joins TRBV7-6 to TRBJ1-1, with 8 positions matching TRBD1. The germline V gene has CDR1 SGHVS and CDR2 FNYEAQ. CDR3 length equals 15 residues. Germline trimming cut 8 bases from V and 5 bases from J; bases unmatched to any gene: 13. The CDR3 sequence is CASFPRNRGGTEAFF. The CDR3 DNA follows: TGTGCCAGCTTCCCTCGGAACAGGGGGGGGACTGAAGCTTTCTTT.

This clonotype was seen ten or more times. The chain links TRBV27 to TRBJ2-7, with 10 nucleotides matching TRBD2. V dropped 4 bases and J dropped 4; count of bases not matched to a gene: 19. The CDR3 consists of 19 residues. Germline V lookup: CDR1 MNHEY, CDR2 SMNVEV (reference sequence). In DNA form, the CDR3 reads TGTGCCAGCAGTTCTTCACTCCCACTCTCTAGCGGGAGTTCTTACGAGCAGTACTTC. As protein: CASSSSLPLSSGSSYEQYF.